Listed below are T cell receptor beta chains from one sample, sequenced in a study of cytomegalovirus exposure and HLA in healthy donors. TCRdb's table, derived via immunoSEQ multiplex PCR, lists solely in-frame clones and lacks some. The sample has approximately 190,000 clones; the top ten hold around 6%. Material for sequencing was PBMCs. The receptors here all came from a man in his thirties or forties in good health and CMV-seronegative. The CDR3 runs from the conserved cysteine through the conserved F or W. A D gene is named only where the DNA matches it firmly.

j_gene,v_gene,d_gene,CDR3aa,CDR3nt
TRBJ2-7,TRBV2,.,CAARGGSSSYEQYF,TGTGCCGCGAGAGGGGGTTCCAGCTCCTACGAGCAGTACTTC
TRBJ1-1,TRBV19,TRBD1,CASSIYTGATEAFF,TGTGCCAGTAGTATTTATACAGGGGCGACTGAAGCTTTCTTT
TRBJ2-7,TRBV27,.,CASRRRQDYEQYF,TGTGCCAGCAGGCGCCGACAGGACTACGAGCAGTACTTC
TRBJ1-1,TRBV18,.,CASSPFRGNTEAFF,TGTGCCAGCTCACCGTTTCGGGGGAACACTGAAGCTTTCTTT
TRBJ2-7,TRBV11-2,TRBD1,CASSIPQGRYEQYF,TGTGCCAGCAGCATCCCACAGGGGCGCTACGAGCAGTACTTC
TRBJ2-3,TRBV4-1,.,CASSQAETGPTDTQYF,TGCGCCAGCAGCCAAGCTGAGACAGGACCAACAGATACGCAGTATTTT
TRBJ2-7,TRBV7-6,TRBD2,CASSLAPGRDYEQYF,TGTGCCAGCAGCTTAGCGCCGGGGAGGGACTACGAGCAGTACTTC
TRBJ2-7,TRBV6-1,TRBD1,CASSPGQGAIYEQYF,TGTGCCAGCAGCCCAGGACAGGGGGCTATTTACGAGCAGTACTTC
TRBJ1-1,TRBV7-9,.,CASSLAWREPEAFF,TGTGCCAGCAGCTTAGCGTGGAGGGAACCTGAAGCTTTCTTT
TRBJ2-6,TRBV5-1,.,CASKSEYGANVLTF,TGCGCCAGCAAATCCGAGTACGGGGCCAACGTCCTGACTTTC
TRBJ2-7,TRBV7-2,TRBD1,CASSPRQGSYEQYF,TGTGCCAGCAGCCCCCGACAGGGGTCCTACGAGCAGTACTTC
TRBJ1-1,TRBV30,.,CAWSVLSANTGAFF,TGTGCCTGGAGTGTACTTTCAGCGAACACTGGAGCTTTCTTT
TRBJ1-5,TRBV19,.,CASSIGQGSNQPQHF,TGTGCCAGTAGTATAGGGCAGGGGAGCAATCAGCCCCAGCATTTT
TRBJ2-2,TRBV4-1,.,CASSHRTGPNTGELFF,TGCGCCAGCAGCCACAGGACTGGACCGAACACCGGGGAGCTGTTTTTT
TRBJ1-5,TRBV19,.,CASTKGVRGNQPQHF,TGTGCCAGTACCAAGGGGGTTAGGGGCAATCAGCCCCAGCATTTT
TRBJ2-7,TRBV28,.,CASGGQTYEQYF,TGTGCCAGCGGCGGACAGACCTACGAGCAGTACTTC
TRBJ2-5,TRBV19,TRBD1,CASSIPPTGGQETQYF,TGTGCCAGTAGTATACCCCCCACAGGGGGACAAGAGACCCAGTACTTC
TRBJ1-2,TRBV9,.,CASSGVGEAGAGYTF,TGTGCCAGCAGCGGAGTAGGGGAAGCGGGAGCGGGCTACACCTTC